There are a few counts of the clone carrying this T cell receptor beta chain. Its antigen is as yet unknown. The data originate from a study of cytomegalovirus exposure and HLA in healthy donors. Study-wide points: According to the study, roughly 180 TCR beta chains were cytomegalovirus-associated.

The donors were members of the approximately 120-subject validation cohort (separate from the roughly 680-subject first cohort). From germline, CDR1 is SNHLY and CDR2 FYNNEI. Between the trimmed V and J ends, which lost 7 bases and 9 bases, there was a span of 13 bases. The CDR3 spans 13 residues. The repertoire was sequenced with immunoSEQ multiplex PCR; TCRdb's copy has only in-frame clones and lacks some. The data hold some 140,000 clones, with roughly 86% observed a single time. The origin of this receptor is a woman aged 30 to 39 in good health and CMV-seronegative. Sequences were obtained from PBMCs. The J gene is TRBJ1-6, the V gene TRBV2; no clear D. The CDR3 DNA follows: TGTGCCAGCAATACGTTGGAGGGTTCACCCCTCCACTTT. It specifies CASNTLEGSPLHF.